Included here is one T cell receptor beta chain sequence, with context. The data belong to a study of T cells after somatic rescue of genetic block. Libraries were prepared by immunoSEQ multiplex PCR; TCRdb keeps only in-frame clonotypes and omits some of them. This sample has 80,000 to 100,000 clones; about 90% occur once, and the top ten carry around 1.6%. This CDR3 has 16 amino acids. With 5 bases clipped from V and 0 bases from J, the junction kept 7 bases outside the gene matches. Germline CDR1 SGHAT, CDR2 FQNNGV. Sample: peripheral blood mononuclear cells (PBMCs). The clonotype was recovered from a woman aged 18 to 35. The chain employs TRBV11-2 and TRBJ2-7; 10 positions agree with TRBD1. CDR3 amino acids: CASSKPGQGSSYEQYF. The CDR3, as DNA: TGTGCCAGCAGCAAGCCGGGACAGGGGAGCTCCTACGAGCAGTACTTC.